Listed here are 4 T cell receptor beta chains from one sample, sequenced in a study of shared clonotypes between healthy human individuals. The assay was immunoSEQ multiplex PCR, and TCRdb's table has in-frame clones only and misses some. In the table there are about 2.1 million clones, around 93% of which are singletons. Naive-designated CD8 cells lacked CD45RO, were positively enriched for CCR7, and omitted terminally differentiated effector memory CD45RA+ cells. Sequenced material: naive CD8+ T cells from PBMCs. The receptor source for this set is a man younger than 30 in good health. Some clones in this sample may be carry-over from other donors' samples.

The rearrangement uses TRBV5-1 and TRBJ1-2; D is unclear. This CDR3 is built from 13 residues. The V end was cut by 4 bases, the J end by 0 bases, with 7 bases between. Per the germline V gene, CDR1 is SGHRS and CDR2 is YFSETQ. The CDR3 DNA is TGCGCCAGCAGCGGCCCTCCTAACTATGGCTACACCTTC. Its translation is CASSGPPNYGYTF.

The genes are TRBV9 and TRBJ2-7, with D possibly matching TRBD2 (5 bases). Trimming pared 4 bases from V and 4 bases from J, leaving 18 bases between. This CDR3 region has 15 residues. Germline V gives CDR1 SGDLS, CDR2 YYNGEE. Written as DNA, the CDR3 is TGTGCCAGCAGCCCTCCGGGTAGGACGGGATACGAGCAGTACTTC. Translating it yields CASSPPGRTGYEQYF.

The chain joins TRBV4-1 to TRBJ1-2; 11 bases fit TRBD1. V lost 0 bases and J lost 7; bases outside the gene matches: 7. The CDR3 sequence is 16 residues long. CDR1 is MGHRA and CDR2 is YSYEKL in the germline V gene. This chain's CDR3 is CASSQDWTGGARGYTF. CDR3 nucleotide sequence: TGCGCCAGCAGCCAAGATTGGACAGGGGGCGCGCGTGGCTACACCTTC.

The CDR3 bases are TGTGCTAGTGGTTTGGTACTTCGCGGGAGTGTCCAAGAGACCCAGTACTTC. This translates into CASGLVLRGSVQETQYF. The chain carries TRBV12-5 and TRBJ2-5; TRBD2 matches at 7 bases. This CDR3 region has 17 residues. The germline gives CDR1 LGHNT, CDR2 FRNRAP. V dropped 0 bases and J dropped 1; count of bases not matched to a gene: 8.